A selection of T cell receptor beta chains follows, all from one sample in a study of glioma-infiltrating T cells after dendritic cell vaccination. The table came from immunoSEQ multiplex PCR; TCRdb's copy has only in-frame clones and leaves some out. The sample has more than 95,000 clones; less than 90% are singletons. The sample here was blood, taken after dendritic cell vaccination. The receptors stem from a human donor with glioblastoma. Each CDR3 is given with its conserved first and last residue. D genes are given only for firm matches. Clone size appears in some rows only: once, few, many, or a class for an expanded clone.

TRBJ1-5 | TRBV5-6 | NA | few | TGTGCCAGCAGCTTGTGGGGCTATCAGCCCCAGCATTTT | CASSLWGYQPQHF
TRBJ2-1 | TRBV6-5 | TRBD2 | once | TGTGCCAGCAGTCGGACTAGCGGGGGCTACAATGAGCAGTTCTTC | CASSRTSGGYNEQFF
TRBJ1-2 | TRBV28 | TRBD1 | few | TGTGCCAGTCCACGCCACCCGACGACAGGGGGCTGGCATGGCTACACCTTC | CASPRHPTTGGWHGYTF
TRBJ2-7 | TRBV29-1 | NA | NA | TGCAGCGTTGTCAGCCATCAGGGGCTCGAGCAGTACTTC | CSVVSHQGLEQYF
TRBJ2-3 | TRBV7-9 | TRBD1 | few | TGTGCCAGCAGCTTCAAGACGACAGGGAACACAGATACGCAGTATTTT | CASSFKTTGNTDTQYF
TRBJ2-7 | TRBV7-2 | NA | once | TGTGCCAGCAGCTCCGCTGTCCAGCGGGTTACCTACGAGCAGTACTTC | CASSSAVQRVTYEQYF
TRBJ2-3 | TRBV27 | NA | NA | TGTGCCAGCAGTTTAAATGTGGGGAGCGGCACAGATACGCAGTATTTT | CASSLNVGSGTDTQYF
TRBJ1-1 | TRBV6-6 | NA | NA | TGTGCCAGCACCCCACTAGACTACTCGAACACTGAAGCTTTCTTT | CASTPLDYSNTEAFF
TRBJ1-1 | TRBV5-6 | NA | NA | TGTGCCAGCAGCTTGGCTGTTTGGGGAGGGACTGAAGCTTTCTTT | CASSLAVWGGTEAFF
TRBJ2-5 | TRBV7-9 | NA | NA | TGTGCCAGCAGCTTAGCGGGTGGCCCCGGGGAGACCCAGTACTTC | CASSLAGGPGETQYF
TRBJ2-7 | TRBV27 | TRBD2 | NA | TGTGCCAGCAGTTTAGAACCTAGCGGGGCCTCCTACGAGCAGTACTTC | CASSLEPSGASYEQYF
TRBJ2-3 | TRBV5-1 | TRBD2 | NA | TGCGCCAGCAGCGGAGCGGGAGGTACCACAGATACGCAGTATTTT | CASSGAGGTTDTQYF
TRBJ2-3 | TRBV11-2 | TRBD2 | NA | TGTGCCAGCAGCTTGGGGGCCCTAGCGGGAACAGATACGCAGTATTTT | CASSLGALAGTDTQYF
TRBJ2-7 | TRBV7-2 | TRBD2 | NA | TGTGCCAGCAGCTCGGGACTAGTTGCCTACGAGCAGTACTTC | CASSSGLVAYEQYF
TRBJ1-2 | TRBV6-1 | NA | NA | TGTGCCAGCAAAACAGATTCTAACTATGGCTACACCTTC | CASKTDSNYGYTF
TRBJ2-3 | TRBV5-1 | NA | NA | TGCGCCAGCAGCTTGGAGCTAGGTGGCACAGATACGCAGTATTTT | CASSLELGGTDTQYF
TRBJ1-1 | TRBV20-1 | TRBD1 | NA | TGCAGTGCTATGACAGGGCTTGAAGCTTTCTTT | CSAMTGLEAFF
TRBJ2-1 | TRBV9 | TRBD2 | NA | TGTGCCAGCAGCGTAGCAGTGGGTGGGAGGGATGAGCAGTTCTTC | CASSVAVGGRDEQFF
TRBJ2-5 | TRBV14 | NA | NA | TGTGCCAGCAGCCGGGGGCTAGAGACCCAGTACTTC | CASSRGLETQYF
TRBJ2-3 | TRBV5-1 | TRBD1 | NA | TGCGCCAGCAGCTCCGACAGGGGCCGAAGTACAGATACGCAGTATTTT | CASSSDRGRSTDTQYF
TRBJ2-3 | TRBV4-2 | TRBD2 | NA | TGTGCCAGCAGCCAAGGACTGCCGTGGCGGGAGGGCCAACCTCCTAGCACAGATACGCAGTATTTT | CASSQGLPWREGQPPSTDTQYF
TRBJ2-1 | TRBV10-3 | NA | NA | TGTGCCATCAGCCCCTGGGCAGATGACAATGAGCAGTTCTTC | CAISPWADDNEQFF
TRBJ1-4 | TRBV2 | NA | few | TGTGCCAGCTTTAGACAGGTGTTTGCAACTAATGAAAAACTGTTTTTT | CASFRQVFATNEKLFF
TRBJ2-2 | TRBV5-1 | NA | NA | TGCGCCAGCAGCCCGGGCGGGTACACCGGGGAGCTGTTTTTT | CASSPGGYTGELFF
TRBJ2-7 | TRBV13 | TRBD2 | NA | TGTGCCAGCAGCTTGGTTGGCGGGAGCCACGAGCAGTACTTC | CASSLVGGSHEQYF
TRBJ2-1 | TRBV7-9 | TRBD1 | NA | TGTGCCAGCAGCACCCGGACAGGGGGCTCCTACAATGAGCAGTTCTTC | CASSTRTGGSYNEQFF
TRBJ1-3 | TRBV2 | NA | NA | TGTGCCAGCAGTGAAGCTTGGAGGGCTGGAAACACCATATATTTT | CASSEAWRAGNTIYF
TRBJ1-4 | TRBV29-1 | TRBD1 | NA | TGCAGCGTTCTTTCCGGGACAGGGGAAAAACTGTTTTTT | CSVLSGTGEKLFF
TRBJ2-4 | TRBV25-1 | NA | NA | TGTGCCAGCAGTGGACATTCAGGGTTAGGCGACATTCAGTACTTC | CASSGHSGLGDIQYF
TRBJ2-2 | TRBV6-1 | TRBD2 | NA | TGTGCCAGCAGTGAATCTAGCGGGGGGGCGAACACCGGGGAGCTGTTTTTT | CASSESSGGANTGELFF
TRBJ1-1 | TRBV23-1 | TRBD1 | NA | TGCGCCAGCAGTCATAAGGACAGGGGGAACACTGAAGCTTTCTTT | CASSHKDRGNTEAFF
TRBJ2-7 | TRBV4-2 | NA | NA | TGTGCCAGCAGCCAAGGAAGTAGTCAGGGTTTATCCTACGAGCAGTACTTC | CASSQGSSQGLSYEQYF
TRBJ2-2 | TRBV7-8 | TRBD1 | NA | TGTGCCAGCAGCTTAGTGTCGAGGGGGCGCGGTTCCACCGGGGAGCTGTTTTTT | CASSLVSRGRGSTGELFF
TRBJ1-2 | TRBV27 | NA | NA | TGTGCCAGCAGTCCCACATCCGGGACAAAGGGGTCCTATGGCTACACCTTC | CASSPTSGTKGSYGYTF
TRBJ2-5 | TRBV19 | NA | NA | TGTGCCAGTAGTATAGATGGCACGGAGGGAGAGACCCAGTACTTC | CASSIDGTEGETQYF
TRBJ2-2 | TRBV19 | NA | NA | TGTGCCAGTAGCTTCACGGGGACTTTCGGCGGGGAGCTGTTTTTT | CASSFTGTFGGELFF
TRBJ2-7 | TRBV18 | TRBD1 | NA | TGTGCCAGCTCACCGGGACAGCCCTCTGGAGAGCAGTACTTC | CASSPGQPSGEQYF
TRBJ2-3 | TRBV6-5 | TRBD2 | NA | TGTGCCAGCAGACTAGCGGGAGCAGATACGCAGTATTTT | CASRLAGADTQYF
TRBJ2-5 | TRBV15 | NA | NA | TGTGCCACCAGCAGAGATCGGAGCGGCCAAGAGACCCAGTACTTC | CATSRDRSGQETQYF
TRBJ2-1 | TRBV4-1 | TRBD2 | NA | TGCGCCAGCAGCCAAGAGGCGACGGGAGGATCTCCTAACAATGAGCAGTTCTTC | CASSQEATGGSPNNEQFF
TRBJ1-2 | TRBV20-1 | NA | NA | TGCAGTGCTAGTGGCGGGGGCTACACCTTC | CSASGGGYTF
TRBJ2-1 | TRBV10-1 | TRBD1 | NA | TGCGCCAGCAGCCACCGGGACAGGGGGCACAATGAGCAGTTCTTC | CASSHRDRGHNEQFF
TRBJ2-7 | TRBV30 | NA | NA | TGTGCCTGGAGTGTACTTCGCGAGCAGTACTTC | CAWSVLREQYF
TRBJ1-2 | TRBV9 | TRBD1 | NA | TGTGCCAGCAGCGTCCGGGACAGGGGATCGGGCTACACCTTC | CASSVRDRGSGYTF
TRBJ2-7 | TRBV20-1 | NA | few | TGCAGTGCTGTACAGGGATACGAGCAGTACTTC | CSAVQGYEQYF
TRBJ1-2 | TRBV5-1 | TRBD1 | few | TGCGCCAGCAGCCCCGAAGGACAGGGGACTTTCGGCTACACCTTC | CASSPEGQGTFGYTF
TRBJ2-1 | TRBV5-8 | NA | NA | TGTGCCAGCAGCTTGGGGTTAGTCAGCGGCTACAATGAGCAGTTCTTC | CASSLGLVSGYNEQFF
TRBJ2-7 | TRBV6-5 | NA | NA | TGTGCCAGCAGTAGGGCGGGAAGGACCTACGAGCAGTACTTC | CASSRAGRTYEQYF
TRBJ1-3 | TRBV5-6 | NA | NA | TGTGCCAGCAGCTTGCTGGCGGCAGGGAACTCTGGAAACACCATATATTTT | CASSLLAAGNSGNTIYF
TRBJ1-1 | TRBV5-1 | NA | NA | TGCGCCAGCAGGGTGGGGCCGAACACTGAAGCTTTCTTT | CASRVGPNTEAFF
TRBJ1-1 | TRBV5-1 | NA | NA | TGCGCCAGCAGCTCACTATCGGGGGATAACACTGAAGCTTTCTTT | CASSSLSGDNTEAFF
TRBJ2-1 | TRBV7-2 | TRBD2 | NA | TGTGCCAGCAGCGCATTACCGGGACTAGCGGGAGTTCGGGAGCAGTTCTTC | CASSALPGLAGVREQFF
TRBJ2-7 | TRBV5-1 | TRBD1 | NA | TGCGCCAGCAGTTCCGGGACAGGGTCCTACGAGCAGTACTTC | CASSSGTGSYEQYF
TRBJ1-2 | TRBV2 | NA | few | TGTGCCAGCAGTGCCGGGGGTGGCTACACCTTC | CASSAGGGYTF
TRBJ1-2 | TRBV28 | NA | NA | TGTGCCAGCAGCCTATCCTATGGCTACACCTTC | CASSLSYGYTF
TRBJ1-2 | TRBV4-1 | NA | NA | TGCGCCAGCAGCCAAGATAGCGGCGGGAGGTCCTATGGCTACACCTTC | CASSQDSGGRSYGYTF
TRBJ1-4 | TRBV28 | TRBD1 | NA | TGTGCCAGCAGTTTACTCATGGTGCAGAAACAGGGGGCGGGTGAAAAACTGTTTTTT | CASSLLMVQKQGAGEKLFF
TRBJ2-1 | TRBV7-2 | TRBD2 | NA | TGTGCCAGCAGCCGTAGCGGGGGGACGTTCGAACTTGTCAATGAGCAGTTCTTC | CASSRSGGTFELVNEQFF
TRBJ1-1 | TRBV4-1 | NA | NA | TGCGCCAGCAGCCCGATGGGTGCGGGGCCTAACACTGAAGCTTTCTTT | CASSPMGAGPNTEAFF